This TCR beta chain was captured by sequencing in a study of PD-1 blockade in classical Hodgkin lymphoma. Time point specified: newly diagnosed, previously untreated cHL patient sample. Peripheral samples used as comparators were newly diagnosed, untreated classical Hodgkin lymphoma PBMCs. The V end was cut by 6 bases, the J end by 0 bases, with 29 bases between. The length of the CDR3 is 20 residues. Germline V gene lookup returns CDR1 LNHDA and CDR2 SQIVND (reference sequence). As regards this clone: Its specificity is not known.

Findings and caveats of the study: Before treatment, TCR diversity in newly diagnosed patients was reportedly lower than in healthy donors. The origin of the repertoire differences remains undefined, with disease activity or prior therapy as possible causes.

TCRdb's table, derived via immunoSEQ multiplex PCR, lists solely in-frame clones and lacks some. This sample has 20,000 to 25,000 clones, with approximately 94% found just once. Input material: peripheral blood mononuclear cells (PBMCs). The V call is TRBV19, the J call TRBJ1-1; perhaps TRBD1 as D (5 bases). The receptor was isolated from a human donor with classical Hodgkin lymphoma. The CDR3 is CASRERTRNRAFKMNTEAFF. The CDR3 DNA follows: TGTGCCAGTAGGGAGAGGACACGAAATCGGGCTTTTAAAATGAACACTGAAGCTTTCTTT.